These T cell receptor beta chains were read from a single sample in a study of long-term antiretroviral therapy in people with HIV. Assay: immunoSEQ multiplex PCR; the TCRdb copy retains only in-frame clones and omits some. The sample contains 20,000 to 30,000 clones, around 90% of which appear only once. The material was unsorted PBMCs, obtained 1.8 years before starting antiretroviral therapy. The receptors were sampled from a middle-aged man with HIV. Each CDR3 is given without its conserved first and last residue. The size field is filled for only some rows; it gives once, few, many or a size class.

j_gene: TRBJ2-7
abundance: -
v_gene: TRBV7-2
CDR3aa: ASSLAYRAYEQY

j_gene: TRBJ1-2
abundance: -
v_gene: TRBV6-5
CDR3aa: ASSYSKSQGPYGYT

j_gene: TRBJ1-2
abundance: -
v_gene: TRBV5-1
CDR3aa: ASRPDNNYGYT

j_gene: TRBJ2-3
abundance: -
v_gene: TRBV11-3
CDR3aa: ASSLGVAAPDTQY

j_gene: TRBJ2-7
abundance: -
v_gene: TRBV30
CDR3aa: AWSAPAALYEQY

j_gene: TRBJ2-5
abundance: -
v_gene: TRBV7-9
CDR3aa: ASSPGRETQY

j_gene: TRBJ2-1
abundance: -
v_gene: TRBV14
CDR3aa: ASSQLGWEQF

j_gene: TRBJ1-6
abundance: -
v_gene: TRBV10-3
CDR3aa: AISETAGGRTPLH

j_gene: TRBJ2-1
abundance: -
v_gene: TRBV2
CDR3aa: ASSYGQGQEQF

j_gene: TRBJ1-1
abundance: -
v_gene: TRBV7-8
CDR3aa: ASSLVRNTEAF

j_gene: TRBJ2-3
abundance: -
v_gene: TRBV6-1
CDR3aa: ASSSFVVTDTQY

j_gene: TRBJ2-5
abundance: -
v_gene: TRBV10-3
CDR3aa: AISESETGKETQY

j_gene: TRBJ2-7
abundance: -
v_gene: TRBV18
CDR3aa: ASSPRGTSGGYEQY

j_gene: TRBJ2-2
abundance: once
v_gene: TRBV5-1
CDR3aa: ASMARVDTGELF

j_gene: TRBJ1-5
abundance: -
v_gene: TRBV10-1
CDR3aa: ASSENPGQPQH

j_gene: TRBJ1-3
abundance: few
v_gene: TRBV19
CDR3aa: ASSIRTHEGRNTIY

j_gene: TRBJ1-5
abundance: few
v_gene: TRBV13
CDR3aa: ASSRGFGGAQH

j_gene: TRBJ2-1
abundance: -
v_gene: TRBV18
CDR3aa: ASSPTRSAEQF

j_gene: TRBJ2-5
abundance: -
v_gene: TRBV7-3
CDR3aa: ASSFSPRETQY

j_gene: TRBJ2-3
abundance: -
v_gene: TRBV5-6
CDR3aa: ASSIEDTQY

j_gene: TRBJ1-3
abundance: once
v_gene: TRBV7-9
CDR3aa: ASSSWGEGTGNTIY

j_gene: TRBJ2-5
abundance: -
v_gene: TRBV5-1
CDR3aa: ASSPWTSGVETQY

j_gene: TRBJ2-3
abundance: -
v_gene: TRBV5-1
CDR3aa: ASSLPGAADTQY

j_gene: TRBJ1-1
abundance: -
v_gene: TRBV5-6
CDR3aa: ASSWVTGNTEAF

j_gene: TRBJ1-3
abundance: -
v_gene: TRBV7-2
CDR3aa: ASSLAQGLFFSGNTIY

j_gene: TRBJ2-7
abundance: medium-sized
v_gene: TRBV30
CDR3aa: AWSHGAVGYEQY

j_gene: TRBJ2-3
abundance: -
v_gene: TRBV6-1
CDR3aa: ASSLKDTQY

j_gene: TRBJ2-7
abundance: -
v_gene: TRBV28
CDR3aa: ASSIIQGRSYEQY

j_gene: TRBJ2-2
abundance: -
v_gene: TRBV29-1
CDR3aa: SFATPSGRAQNTGELF

j_gene: TRBJ2-5
abundance: -
v_gene: TRBV7-9
CDR3aa: ASSLGARQETQY

j_gene: TRBJ2-1
abundance: -
v_gene: TRBV6-6
CDR3aa: ASSIPGTVNEQF

j_gene: TRBJ1-2
abundance: -
v_gene: TRBV19
CDR3aa: ASSIRDRAIKAYGYT